The 27 T cell receptor beta chains below were found in one sample sequenced in a study of T cell responses to AZD1222 COVID-19 vaccine (dated by TCRdb to about 2021). This sample's time point label indicates: baseline before first vaccination. Library generation was performed with the immunoSEQ multiplex PCR assay. TCRdb obtained this table from immuneACCESS and retained in-frame rearrangements with V and J assigned. These tables miss some clones; where compared with another copy, unresolved V genes account for less than half of the shortfall, and the remainder is unexplained. This sample holds some 180,000 clones; around nine tenths were observed only once. In total, the top ten clones hold around 0.5% of the sample. The sequencing here drew on peripheral blood, taken on day 0 of AZD1222 vaccination. These receptors were taken from an adult in good health.

The chain recombines TRBV5-1 with TRBJ2-5; 7 nucleotides agree with TRBD2. Germline V gene lookup returns CDR1 SGHRS and CDR2 YFSETQ. The CDR3 has 14 amino acids. The junction had 4 bases not matched to a gene; V was cut back by 1 base and J by 4 bases. In nucleotides, the CDR3 is TGCGCCAGCAGCTTGCTCCAGCGGGGAGAGACCCAGTACTTC. It specifies CASSLLQRGETQYF.

The DNA for the CDR3 is TGTGCCAGCTCACCTCCAAGCCGAGGCGGGGAGCTGTTTTTT. Protein product: CASSPPSRGGELFF. This chain links TRBV18 with TRBJ2-2; D uncertain. Trimming pared 3 bases from V and 7 bases from J, leaving 12 bases between. The CDR3 has 14 residues. Germline values: CDR1 KGHSH, CDR2 LQKENI.

The gene calls are TRBV18 and TRBJ2-1; D is uncertain. CDR1 and CDR2 (germline): KGHSH, LQKENI. Trimming pared 8 bases from V and 7 bases from J, leaving 9 bases between. The CDR3 runs to 11 residues. CDR3 in amino acids: CASALGNEQFF. DNA for the CDR3: TGTGCCAGCGCCCTGGGGAATGAGCAGTTCTTC.

The genes are TRBV30 and TRBJ1-4; 7 nucleotides align to TRBD1. The CDR3 runs 15 residues. The V and J ends lost 0 bases and 5 bases, in that order; junction bases with no gene match: 6. Germline CDR1 and CDR2: GTSNPN and SVGIG (reference sequence). The DNA for the CDR3 is TGTGCCTGGAGTGTAATGGACAGGCCCAATGAAAAACTGTTTTTT. Translated, it gives CAWSVMDRPNEKLFF.

V gene TRBV29-1 combines with J gene TRBJ1-5; D gene unclear. Trimming pared 7 bases from V and 0 bases from J, leaving 10 bases between. The CDR3 covers 13 residues. CDR1 is SQVTM and CDR2 is ANQGSEA in the germline V gene. CDR3 sequence: CSARGDSNQPQHF. For the CDR3, the DNA is TGCAGCGCCCGGGGAGATAGCAATCAGCCCCAGCATTTT.

This clone was found once. V and J are TRBV29-1 and TRBJ2-1; 8 nucleotides line up with TRBD1. Trimming took 6 bases from V and 5 from J; bases not matched to a gene: 12. This CDR3 is 15 amino acids long. CDR1 and CDR2 from the germline V gene are SQVTM and ANQGSEA. For the CDR3, the DNA is TGCAGCGTAAGCCGAACGGGACAGGCAAACAATGAGCAGTTCTTC. Protein sequence: CSVSRTGQANNEQFF.

V usage is TRBV5-4 and J usage is TRBJ1-6; D gene uncertain. V was cut by 4 bases and J by 11 bases, with 4 bases left in between. The CDR3 contains 10 residues. CDR1 is SGHNT and CDR2 is YYREEE in the germline V gene (reference sequence). The CDR3 sequence is CASSAPPLHF. The CDR3 bases are TGTGCCAGCAGCGCGCCACCCCTCCACTTT.

The rearrangement joins TRBV15 to TRBJ1-6; 10 bases are shared with TRBD1. CDR1 and CDR2 from the germline V gene are LNHNV and YYDKDF (reference sequence). V was pared by 5 bases and J by 8 bases, with 12 bases of the junction left unmatched. CDR3 length: 17 amino acids. CDR3 in DNA: TGTGCCACCAGCGGTTATAAGACAGGGGGCGATTATTCACCCCTCCACTTT. Amino acid sequence: CATSGYKTGGDYSPLHF.

The chain uses TRBV7-2 and TRBJ2-7; the D is unclear. Germline assignment: CDR1 SGHTA and CDR2 FQGNSA. The CDR3 covers 14 residues. Trimming took off 2 bases at V and 2 bases at J, with 10 bases between the two ends. The CDR3 DNA is TGTGCCAGCAGCTTATGGGGTCAAACCTACGAGCAGTACTTC. Translated, it gives CASSLWGQTYEQYF.

V is TRBV7-2 and J is TRBJ1-5, with unresolved D. This CDR3 comprises 14 residues. The germline V and J ends were trimmed by 1 base and 7 bases, with 11 bases remaining between them. Germline lookup yields CDR1 SGHTA and CDR2 FQGNSA. The CDR3 spells CASSLGHSRQPQHF. The CDR3, as DNA: TGTGCCAGCAGCTTAGGACATTCAAGGCAGCCCCAGCATTTT.

The rearrangement links TRBV9 to TRBJ2-3; weak D call: TRBD1 (5 bases). In germline, CDR1 is SGDLS, CDR2 YYNGEE. V lost 6 bases, J lost 2 bases, and 19 bases lay in between. This CDR3 has 16 amino acids. CDR3 region: CASKGDSGVNTDTQYF. The CDR3 DNA sequence: TGTGCCAGCAAAGGGGATTCCGGAGTTAACACAGATACGCAGTATTTT.

V gene TRBV4-1 combines with J gene TRBJ2-5; 10 nucleotides match TRBD2. The CDR3 has 18 residues. Trimming removed 3 bases from V and 5 bases from J; junction bases left unmatched: 15. Germline V lookup: CDR1 MGHRA, CDR2 YSYEKL. CDR3 residues: CASSQSPGLASLGETQYF. CDR3 sequence (DNA): TGCGCCAGCAGCCAGTCCCCGGGACTAGCGTCCTTAGGGGAGACCCAGTACTTC.

The chain recombines TRBV5-1 with TRBJ2-7, with TRBD2 matching over 10 bases. This CDR3 has 18 residues. The germline CDR1 and CDR2 sequences are SGHRS and YFSETQ. The V and J ends lost 0 bases and 4 bases, in that order; junction bases with no gene match: 13. The CDR3 spells CASSLASSGSLASYEQYF. The CDR3 nucleotides read TGCGCCAGCAGCTTGGCCTCTAGCGGGAGTTTAGCTAGTTACGAGCAGTACTTC.

The V call is TRBV7-9, the J call TRBJ2-1, with 14 bases aligning to TRBD2. This CDR3 has 17 residues. Unmatched junction bases numbered 11, after V lost 4 bases and J lost 9 bases. The germline CDR1 and CDR2 sequences are SEHNR and FQNEAQ (reference sequence). CDR3 region: CASSSPPTSGRAVEQFF. CDR3 nucleotide sequence: TGTGCCAGCAGCTCCCCTCCGACTAGCGGGAGGGCCGTTGAGCAGTTCTTC.

CDR3 amino acids: CASSSGQGEVGELFF. CDR3 nucleotide sequence: TGTGCCAGCAGCTCGGGACAGGGGGAGGTCGGGGAGCTGTTTTTT. The chain employs TRBV11-3 and TRBJ2-2; the match to TRBD1 covers 11 bases. The CDR3 loop spans 15 amino acids. Germline CDR1 and CDR2: SGHNT and YENEEA. V lost 4 bases to trimming and J lost 7 bases; unmatched junction nucleotides: 5.

CDR3 in DNA: TGCGCCAGCAGCTTGGTCCTCAATGAGCAGTTCTTC. This codes for CASSLVLNEQFF. The chain links TRBV5-1 to TRBJ2-1, with D uncertain. This CDR3 comprises 12 residues. Germline assignment: CDR1 SGHRS and CDR2 YFSETQ. Deletions cut 0 bases from V and 6 bases from J, with 4 bases between.

The gene calls are TRBV7-2 and TRBJ1-1; TRBD1 is a possible D gene (5 bases). Germline V gene lookup returns CDR1 SGHTA and CDR2 FQGNSA. There are 13 residues in the CDR3. V lost 9 bases and J lost 0, with 11 bases in between. The DNA of the CDR3 is TGTGCCAGTAAGGGACGGTTGAACACTGAAGCTTTCTTT. As protein: CASKGRLNTEAFF.

This clone was picked up a small number of times. The chain joins TRBV2 to TRBJ2-7; TRBD1 matches at 7 bases. Germline values: CDR1 SNHLY, CDR2 FYNNEI. Germline trimming cut 3 bases from V and 0 bases from J; bases unmatched to any gene: 2. This CDR3 spans 14 amino acids. This CDR3 is CASSEDRYSYEQYF. The CDR3 region has the DNA TGTGCCAGCAGTGAGGACAGGTACTCCTACGAGCAGTACTTC. Full variable domain (outside the CDR3, taken from reference TRBV2 and TRBJ2-7): EPEVTQTPSHQVTQMGQEVILRCVPISNHLYFYWYRQILGQKVEFLVSFYNNEISEKSEIFDDQFSVERPDGSNFTLKIRSTKLEDSAMYFCASSEDRYSYEQYFGPGTRLTVT.

The J gene is TRBJ2-7, the V gene TRBV12-3 or TRBV12-4; TRBD1 aligns across 8 bases. The CDR3 spans 13 residues. Trimming at V came to 6 bases and at J to 3 bases, leaving 4 bases not matched to a gene. CDR3 sequence reads: CASSDRGSYEQYF. The CDR3 nucleotides read TGTGCCAGCAGCGACAGGGGTAGCTACGAGCAGTACTTC.

The V gene is TRBV6-2 or TRBV6-3, the J gene TRBJ2-4, with 8 bases aligning to TRBD1. The CDR3 runs to 14 residues. J gave up 8 bases and V 5 bases, and 8 bases lay outside the gene matches. Per germline, CDR1 MNHEY and CDR2 SVGEGT. The CDR3 sequence: CASSLQGARDIQYF. The CDR3 region has the DNA TGTGCCAGCAGTCTTCAGGGGGCGCGGGACATTCAGTACTTC.

This clone has more than one count but fewer than ten. The V and J genes are TRBV19 and TRBJ2-7; 7 bases match TRBD1. V gave up 5 bases and J gave up 0 bases; unmatched junction bases: 4. CDR1 and CDR2 (germline): LNHDA, SQIVND (reference sequence). The CDR3 extends over 14 amino acids. The chain's CDR3 is CASSWDSSSYEQYF. The CDR3 DNA is TGTGCCAGTAGTTGGGACAGTAGCTCCTACGAGCAGTACTTC.

V usage is TRBV6-5 and J usage is TRBJ2-7; weak D call: TRBD1 (6 bases). The CDR3 runs to 14 residues. The V gene's germline CDR1 is MNHEY and CDR2 SVGAGI. Trimming shortened V by 6 bases and J by 5 bases, and 17 bases separated the two germline ends. CDR3 sequence: CASRLRDNRDEQYF. The CDR3 DNA is TGTGCCAGCAGATTACGGGACAACAGAGACGAGCAGTACTTC.

This chain joins TRBV30 and TRBJ2-1; 10 bases agree with TRBD2. Unmatched junction bases numbered 4, after V lost 2 bases and J lost 12 bases. CDR3 length: 12 residues. The V gene's germline CDR1 is GTSNPN and CDR2 SVGIG (reference sequence). The CDR3 coding sequence is TGTGCCTGGAGTCCTAGCGGGAGTGTGCAGTTCTTC. Translated, it gives CAWSPSGSVQFF. Together with reference TRBV30 and TRBJ2-1, the CDR3 gives the full variable domain: SQTIHQWPATLVQPVGSPLSLECTVEGTSNPNLYWYRQAAGRGLQLLFYSVGIGQISSEVPQNLSASRPQDRQFILSSKKLLLSDSGFYLCAWSPSGSVQFFGPGTRLTVL.

The rearrangement uses TRBV7-9 and TRBJ1-2; 7 nucleotides line up with TRBD1. With V trimmed by 5 bases and J by 5 bases, 14 bases remained unmatched. Germline values: CDR1 SEHNR, CDR2 FQNEAQ (reference sequence). The CDR3 runs 16 residues. The CDR3 loop is CASSTRAGTVFYGYTF. CDR3 DNA sequence: TGTGCCAGCAGCACCAGAGCCGGGACAGTTTTTTATGGCTACACCTTC.

The V call is TRBV5-1, the J call TRBJ2-3; D gene unclear. Trimming left V 4 bases short and J 2 bases short, with 5 bases between. Germline values: CDR1 SGHRS, CDR2 YFSETQ. The CDR3 runs to 12 residues. CDR3 sequence reads: CASSVPTDTQYF. The CDR3 nucleotides read TGCGCCAGCAGCGTACCCACAGATACGCAGTATTTT.

The chain employs TRBV6-2 or TRBV6-3 and TRBJ2-1, with TRBD2 identical over 10 bases. The germline gives CDR1 MNHEY, CDR2 SVGEGT. The trim removed 5 bases at V and 4 bases at J, leaving 5 bases unmatched. The CDR3 totals 15 residues. The chain's CDR3 is CASSGQRGGYNEQFF. The CDR3 coding sequence is TGTGCCAGCAGTGGACAGCGGGGGGGATACAATGAGCAGTTCTTC.

The chain employs TRBV12-3 or TRBV12-4 and TRBJ1-2; 7 nucleotides agree with TRBD1. The CDR3 sequence is 13 residues long. V shed 6 bases and J 4 bases; nucleotides not matched to a gene: 5. Here the CDR3 reads CASSPRQGYGYTF. CDR3 DNA sequence: TGTGCCAGCAGCCCCCGACAGGGCTATGGCTACACCTTC.